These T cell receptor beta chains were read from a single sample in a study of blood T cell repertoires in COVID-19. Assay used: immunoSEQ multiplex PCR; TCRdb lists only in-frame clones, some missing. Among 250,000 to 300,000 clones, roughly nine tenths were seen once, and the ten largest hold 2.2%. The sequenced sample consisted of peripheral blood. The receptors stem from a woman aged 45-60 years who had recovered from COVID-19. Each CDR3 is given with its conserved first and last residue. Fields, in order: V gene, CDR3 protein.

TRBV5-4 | CASNPGQMNTEAFF
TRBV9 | CASSRDRTDSPLHF
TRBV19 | CASRGLSTGELFF
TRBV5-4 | CASSSGLAREQYF
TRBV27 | CASSRLTGNTEAFF
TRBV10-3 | CAIRAGSYEQYF
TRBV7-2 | CASSPSGGLSNQPQHF
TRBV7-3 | CASSLSGGITTGELFF
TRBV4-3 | CASRAGDRVLNTEAFF
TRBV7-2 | CASSLSGGRETQYF
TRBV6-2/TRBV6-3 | CASSYWSRASYGYTF
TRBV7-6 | CASSFEGYYEQYF
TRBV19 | CASSIGPDRKVREQYF
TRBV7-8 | CASSLATPNTEAFF
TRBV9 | CASSAQGQSSYEQYF
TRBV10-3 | CAITGGMNTEAFF
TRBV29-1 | CSVVAQANTEAFF
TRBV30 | CALEHPPNGYTF
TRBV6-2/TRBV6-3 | CASSDRMASYNEQFF
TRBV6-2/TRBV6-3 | CASSGDSPNTEAFF
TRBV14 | CASSQDWGWGVDTEAFF
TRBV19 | CASTIGDGYTF
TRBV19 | CASSTRRQANYGYTF
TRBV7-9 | CASSLGREGAFF
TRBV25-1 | CASSAGTGETQYF
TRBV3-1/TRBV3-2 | CASSSGGSGQFF
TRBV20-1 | CSAGGETQYF
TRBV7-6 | CASSLLRGQGRTPLFEAFF
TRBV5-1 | CASRSTSGSYNEQFF
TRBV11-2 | CASSLVRTGTQYF
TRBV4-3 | CASSQLTSAQETQYF
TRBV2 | CASTSDYSGANVLTF
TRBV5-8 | CASSHGLISWNQPQHF
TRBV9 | CASSVADREGGTIYF
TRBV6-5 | CASSPGLAGAVQFF
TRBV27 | CASRTGNYGYTF
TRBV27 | CASRRTTWLNTGELFF
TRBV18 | CASSPQGDTQYF
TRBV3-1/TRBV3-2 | CASSPFPGQGRNEKLFF
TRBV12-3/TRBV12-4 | CASSPGYAEAFF